Listed below are T cell receptor beta chains from one sample, sequenced in a study of T cell repertoires in aging, cancer and after chemotherapy. TCRdb itself ran the multiplex PCR reads through MiXCR, one entry per CDR3 protein. The sample has about 2,300 distinct CDR3 sequences; around 66% are singletons. The sequenced sample consisted of blood. These receptors were obtained from a human donor with a solid tumor. Both conserved end residues are part of each CDR3. The D gene is left open where the match is weak. Clone sizes are given selectively: once, few, many, or a class where the clone is expanded.

len: 13; j_gene: TRBJ2-7; d_gene: TRBD1; v_gene: TRBV20-1; abundance: few; CDR3aa: CSAWDSNNYEQYF; CDR3nt: TGCAGTGCTTGGGACAGCAACAACTACGAGCAGTACTTC
len: 13; j_gene: TRBJ1-1; d_gene: NA; v_gene: TRBV19; abundance: NA; CDR3aa: CASSLGPGAEAFF; CDR3nt: TGTGCCAGTAGTCTTGGGCCCGGGGCTGAAGCTTTCTTT
len: 14; j_gene: TRBJ1-2; d_gene: TRBD1; v_gene: TRBV19; abundance: NA; CDR3aa: CASIPRDSLGGYTF; CDR3nt: TGTGCCAGTATTCCCCGGGACAGTTTAGGTGGCTACACCTTC
len: 14; j_gene: TRBJ2-3; d_gene: NA; v_gene: TRBV7-2; abundance: NA; CDR3aa: CASSLRQGADTQYF; CDR3nt: TGTGCCAGCAGCTTACGGCAGGGCGCAGATACGCAGTATTTT
len: 13; j_gene: TRBJ1-2; d_gene: NA; v_gene: TRBV20-1; abundance: NA; CDR3aa: CSATPGGIGGYTF; CDR3nt: TGCAGTGCTACCCCCGGAGGGATCGGTGGCTACACCTTC
len: 15; j_gene: TRBJ2-7; d_gene: TRBD2; v_gene: TRBV11-3; abundance: NA; CDR3aa: CASSLTGREEGEQYF; CDR3nt: TGTGCCAGCAGCTTAACCGGGAGGGAGGAAGGTGAGCAGTACTTC
len: 17; j_gene: TRBJ2-7; d_gene: TRBD2; v_gene: TRBV30; abundance: NA; CDR3aa: CAWTLFRTSGIPYEQYF; CDR3nt: TGTGCCTGGACCCTATTTAGGACTAGCGGGATACCCTACGAGCAGTACTTC
len: 12; j_gene: TRBJ1-4; d_gene: TRBD1; v_gene: TRBV28; abundance: NA; CDR3aa: CATGQVYEKLFF; CDR3nt: TGTGCCACGGGACAGGTGTATGAAAAACTGTTTTTT
len: 14; j_gene: TRBJ2-7; d_gene: TRBD2; v_gene: TRBV27; abundance: few; CDR3aa: CASRRTSGMYEQYF; CDR3nt: TGTGCCAGCAGACGGACTAGCGGAATGTACGAGCAGTACTTC
len: 14; j_gene: TRBJ1-4; d_gene: NA; v_gene: TRBV11-2; abundance: NA; CDR3aa: CASSFEGTGEKLFF; CDR3nt: TGTGCCAGCAGCTTCGAAGGGACTGGTGAAAAACTGTTTTTT
len: 15; j_gene: TRBJ1-1; d_gene: NA; v_gene: TRBV6-4; abundance: NA; CDR3aa: CASSEGAETNTEAFF; CDR3nt: TGTGCCAGCAGTGAAGGGGCAGAAACTAACACTGAAGCTTTCTTT
len: 12; j_gene: TRBJ1-5; d_gene: NA; v_gene: TRBV19; abundance: NA; CDR3aa: CASMRGNQPQHF; CDR3nt: TGTGCCAGTATGCGGGGTAATCAGCCCCAGCATTTT
len: 15; j_gene: TRBJ1-1; d_gene: TRBD1; v_gene: TRBV29-1; abundance: NA; CDR3aa: CSVGGRGAANTEAFF; CDR3nt: TGCAGCGTTGGGGGCAGGGGGGCCGCAAACACTGAAGCTTTCTTT
len: 14; j_gene: TRBJ2-7; d_gene: NA; v_gene: TRBV15; abundance: NA; CDR3aa: CATSREESSYEQYF; CDR3nt: TGTGCCACCAGCAGGGAGGAGAGCTCCTACGAGCAGTACTTC
len: 15; j_gene: TRBJ1-4; d_gene: TRBD1; v_gene: TRBV7-7; abundance: few; CDR3aa: CASSLGTGDNEKLFF; CDR3nt: TGTGCCAGCAGCTTAGGGACAGGTGATAATGAAAAACTGTTTTTT
len: 13; j_gene: TRBJ2-1; d_gene: NA; v_gene: TRBV6-2/TRBV6-3; abundance: NA; CDR3aa: CASRRTTDNEQFF; CDR3nt: TGTGCCAGCAGGCGTACGACTGACAATGAGCAGTTCTTC
len: 17; j_gene: TRBJ1-6; d_gene: NA; v_gene: TRBV19; abundance: NA; CDR3aa: CASSIDPIPAWNSPLHF; CDR3nt: TGTGCCAGTAGTATAGACCCCATCCCGGCTTGGAATTCACCCCTCCACTTT
len: 15; j_gene: TRBJ2-6; d_gene: NA; v_gene: TRBV20-1; abundance: NA; CDR3aa: CSASPQGAGANVLTF; CDR3nt: TGCAGTGCTAGCCCGCAGGGAGCTGGGGCCAACGTCCTGACTTTC
len: 15; j_gene: TRBJ2-2; d_gene: TRBD1; v_gene: TRBV6-2/TRBV6-3; abundance: NA; CDR3aa: CASSYGTGGSGELFF; CDR3nt: TGTGCCAGCAGTTACGGGACAGGGGGCTCCGGGGAGCTGTTTTTT
len: 15; j_gene: TRBJ1-5; d_gene: NA; v_gene: TRBV27; abundance: NA; CDR3aa: CASSRGQGGDQPQHF; CDR3nt: TGTGCCAGCAGCCGGGGTCAGGGAGGTGATCAGCCCCAGCATTTT
len: 17; j_gene: TRBJ2-7; d_gene: NA; v_gene: TRBV6-6; abundance: NA; CDR3aa: CASSTGVMQGRAYEQYF; CDR3nt: TGTGCCAGCAGTACGGGGGTCATGCAGGGACGGGCCTACGAGCAGTACTTC
len: 15; j_gene: TRBJ1-1; d_gene: TRBD1; v_gene: TRBV11-2; abundance: NA; CDR3aa: CASSLRTGIVSEAFF; CDR3nt: TGTGCCAGCAGCTTGCGGACAGGGATAGTATCTGAAGCTTTCTTT
len: 14; j_gene: TRBJ1-2; d_gene: TRBD1; v_gene: TRBV18; abundance: NA; CDR3aa: CASSPSGTGNGYTF; CDR3nt: TGTGCCAGCTCACCTTCCGGGACAGGGAATGGCTACACCTTC
len: 17; j_gene: TRBJ1-1; d_gene: NA; v_gene: TRBV6-1; abundance: NA; CDR3aa: CASSEDPRGWLNTEAFF; CDR3nt: TGTGCCAGCAGTGAAGACCCTAGGGGATGGCTGAACACTGAAGCTTTCTTT
len: 14; j_gene: TRBJ2-7; d_gene: NA; v_gene: TRBV7-3; abundance: NA; CDR3aa: CASSLNSGTYEQYF; CDR3nt: TGTGCCAGCAGCTTAAATTCGGGCACCTACGAGCAGTACTTC
len: 13; j_gene: TRBJ1-2; d_gene: NA; v_gene: TRBV20-1; abundance: NA; CDR3aa: CSAREPVNYGYTF; CDR3nt: TGCAGTGCTAGAGAACCTGTTAACTATGGCTACACCTTC
len: 12; j_gene: TRBJ2-2; d_gene: NA; v_gene: TRBV19; abundance: NA; CDR3aa: CASEMVTGELFF; CDR3nt: TGTGCCAGTGAAATGGTCACCGGGGAGCTGTTTTTT
len: 14; j_gene: TRBJ2-5; d_gene: NA; v_gene: TRBV7-9; abundance: NA; CDR3aa: CASSLQGSRETQYF; CDR3nt: TGTGCCAGCAGCCTTCAAGGGAGCAGAGAGACCCAGTACTTC
len: 14; j_gene: TRBJ1-1; d_gene: TRBD1; v_gene: TRBV5-6; abundance: NA; CDR3aa: CASSRAGGSGEAFF; CDR3nt: TGTGCCAGCAGCCGCGCAGGGGGCTCTGGTGAAGCTTTCTTT